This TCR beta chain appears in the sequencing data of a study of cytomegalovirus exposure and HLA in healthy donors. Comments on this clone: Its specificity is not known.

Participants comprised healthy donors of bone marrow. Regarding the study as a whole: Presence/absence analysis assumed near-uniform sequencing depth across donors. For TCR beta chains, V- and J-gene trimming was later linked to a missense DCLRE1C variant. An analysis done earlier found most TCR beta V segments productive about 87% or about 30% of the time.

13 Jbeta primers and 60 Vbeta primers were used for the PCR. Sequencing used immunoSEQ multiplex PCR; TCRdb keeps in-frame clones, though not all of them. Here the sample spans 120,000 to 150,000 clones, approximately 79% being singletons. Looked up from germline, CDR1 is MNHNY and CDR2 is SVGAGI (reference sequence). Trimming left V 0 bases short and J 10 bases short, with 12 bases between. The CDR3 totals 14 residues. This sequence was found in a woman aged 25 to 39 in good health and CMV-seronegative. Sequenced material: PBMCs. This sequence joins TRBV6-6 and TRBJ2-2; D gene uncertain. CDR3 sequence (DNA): TGTGCCAGCAGTTACTCCTCCAGGCTAAAGGAGCTGTTTTTT. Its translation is CASSYSSRLKELFF.